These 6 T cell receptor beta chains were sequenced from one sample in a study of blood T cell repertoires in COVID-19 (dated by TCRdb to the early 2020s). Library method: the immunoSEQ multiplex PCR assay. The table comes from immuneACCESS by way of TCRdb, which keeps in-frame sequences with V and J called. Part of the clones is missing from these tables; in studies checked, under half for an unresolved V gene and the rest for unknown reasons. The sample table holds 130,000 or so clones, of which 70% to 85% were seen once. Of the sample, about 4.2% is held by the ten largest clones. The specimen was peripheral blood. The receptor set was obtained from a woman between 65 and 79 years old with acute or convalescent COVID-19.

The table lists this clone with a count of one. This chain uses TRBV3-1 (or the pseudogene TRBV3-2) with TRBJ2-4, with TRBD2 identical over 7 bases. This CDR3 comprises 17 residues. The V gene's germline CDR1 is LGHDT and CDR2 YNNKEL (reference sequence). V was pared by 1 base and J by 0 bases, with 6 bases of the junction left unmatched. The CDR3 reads CASSQALAVLAKNIQYF. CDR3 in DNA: TGTGCCAGCAGCCAAGCCCTAGCGGTTCTAGCCAAAAACATTCAGTACTTC.

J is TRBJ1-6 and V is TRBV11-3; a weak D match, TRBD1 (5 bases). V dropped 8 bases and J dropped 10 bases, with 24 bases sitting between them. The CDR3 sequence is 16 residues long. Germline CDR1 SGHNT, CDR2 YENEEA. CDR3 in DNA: TGTGCCAGCTCACTTTTAAGGCAGGGAATAATGTCACCCCTCCACTTT. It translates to CASSLLRQGIMSPLHF.

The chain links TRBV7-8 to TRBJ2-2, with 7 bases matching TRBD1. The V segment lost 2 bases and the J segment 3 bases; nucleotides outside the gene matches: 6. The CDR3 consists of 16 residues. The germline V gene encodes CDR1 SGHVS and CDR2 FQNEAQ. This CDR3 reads CASSLLRGRHTGELFF. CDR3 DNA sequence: TGTGCCAGCAGCTTATTGAGGGGGCGCCACACCGGGGAGCTGTTTTTT.

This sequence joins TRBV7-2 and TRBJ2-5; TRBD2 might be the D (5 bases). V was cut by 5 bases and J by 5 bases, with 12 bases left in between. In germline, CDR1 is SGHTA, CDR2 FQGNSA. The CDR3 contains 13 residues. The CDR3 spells CASSPRTGETQYF. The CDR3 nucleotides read TGTGCCAGCAGCCCTAGAACGGGGGAGACCCAGTACTTC.

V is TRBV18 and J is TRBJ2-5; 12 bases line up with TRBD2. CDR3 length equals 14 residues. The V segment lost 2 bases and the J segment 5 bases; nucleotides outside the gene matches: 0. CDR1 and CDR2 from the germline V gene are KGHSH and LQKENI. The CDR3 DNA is TGTGCCAGCTCACCAGGACTAGCGGGGGAGACCCAGTACTTC. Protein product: CASSPGLAGETQYF.

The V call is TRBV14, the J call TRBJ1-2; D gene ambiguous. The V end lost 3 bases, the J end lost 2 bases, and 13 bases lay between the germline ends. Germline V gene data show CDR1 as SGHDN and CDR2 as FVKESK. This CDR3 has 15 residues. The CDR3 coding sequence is TGTGCCAGCAGCCAGATGGGAGTTGGGAACTATGGCTACACCTTC. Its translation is CASSQMGVGNYGYTF.